The 30 T cell receptor beta chains below come from one sample, sequenced in a study of shared clonotypes between healthy human individuals. The protocol was immunoSEQ multiplex PCR, while the TCRdb copy is restricted to in-frame clones and leaves out a portion. The sample yields about 2.4 million clones, 93% seen once. Sequencing used naive CD4+ T cells from PBMCs. The sample's subset: CD45RA+ positively selected. Receptor source: a man aged 18 to 29 in good health. Some clones in this sample may be carry-over from other donors' samples.

The chain carries TRBV6-6 and TRBJ2-3, with 12 bases lining up with TRBD2. With V trimmed by 6 bases and J by 3 bases, 4 bases remained unmatched. Germline CDR1 and CDR2: MNHNY and SVGAGI (reference sequence). This CDR3 spans 15 amino acids. CDR3 nucleotides: TGTGCCAGCAGCCGCACTAGCGGGAGGACAGATACGCAGTATTTT. Its translation: CASSRTSGRTDTQYF.

The chain has TRBV28 and TRBJ2-1; D gene uncertain. CDR1 and CDR2 from the germline V gene are MDHEN and SYDVKM. This CDR3 region has 12 residues. Trimming took 0 bases from V and 10 from J, leaving 7 bases between them. The CDR3 spells CASSLWPKEQFF. CDR3 coding DNA: TGTGCCAGCAGTTTATGGCCTAAGGAGCAGTTCTTC.

The rearrangement links TRBV2 to TRBJ2-7; 9 nucleotides align to TRBD2. There are 14 residues in the CDR3. Germline CDR1 is SNHLY and CDR2 is FYNNEI. The V gene end was trimmed by 2 bases and the J gene end by 4 bases; junction bases not matched to a gene: 3. This CDR3 reads CASSELAGRYEQYF. DNA for the CDR3: TGTGCCAGCAGTGAACTAGCGGGAAGGTACGAGCAGTACTTC.

On this clone itself: Other DNA sequences in this specimen translate into the identical CDR3. The rearrangement uses TRBV7-2 and TRBJ2-1; 9 positions match TRBD2. From germline, CDR1 is SGHTA and CDR2 FQGNSA. The trim removed 5 bases at V and 1 base at J, leaving 6 bases unmatched. The length of the CDR3 is 16 residues. The CDR3: CASSLAGGRSYNEQFF. The CDR3 DNA sequence: TGTGCCAGCAGCCTGGCGGGAGGGAGGTCCTACAATGAGCAGTTCTTC.

The gene calls are TRBV23-1 and TRBJ1-1, with D unresolved. TRBV23-1 is an ORF for which the function is uncertain. Trimming took 4 bases from V and 2 from J, leaving 8 bases between them. This CDR3 comprises 13 residues. CDR3 DNA sequence: TGCGCCAGCAGTCCTCCCGGTAACACTGAAGCTTTCTTT. This translates into CASSPPGNTEAFF.

As concerns this clone: The same CDR3 is also encoded by other DNA sequences in this sample. The chain joins TRBV5-1 to TRBJ1-2; weak D call: TRBD1 (6 bases). V gave up 8 bases and J gave up 2 bases, with 13 bases separating them. The CDR3 covers 13 residues. The germline gives CDR1 SGHRS, CDR2 YFSETQ. This chain's CDR3 is CASSNTGNYGYTF. The CDR3 coding sequence is TGCGCCAGTTCGAACACAGGGAACTATGGCTACACCTTC. The variable domain in full, completed from reference TRBV5-1 and TRBJ1-2, reads KAGVTQTPRYLIKTRGQQVTLSCSPISGHRSVSWYQQTPGQGLQFLFEYFSETQRNKGNFPGRFSGRQFSNSRSEMNVSTLELGDSALYLCASSNTGNYGYTFGSGTRLTVV.

J is TRBJ2-5 and V is TRBV5-1; the match to TRBD2 covers 12 bases. The CDR3 sequence is 15 residues long. V lost 1 base and J lost 3; bases outside the gene matches: 1. Germline loops: CDR1 SGHRS, CDR2 YFSETQ. The chain's CDR3 is CASSLSSGREETQYF. The CDR3 coding sequence is TGCGCCAGCAGCTTGTCTAGCGGGAGGGAAGAGACCCAGTACTTC.

The chain uses TRBV5-1 and TRBJ2-7, with TRBD1 identical over 11 bases. The junction had 12 bases not matched to a gene; V was cut back by 4 bases and J by 6 bases. This CDR3 spans 16 amino acids. Germline assignment: CDR1 SGHRS and CDR2 YFSETQ. The CDR3 DNA follows: TGCGCCAGCAGCCTCCGACCAGGACAGGGGGCCGTCGAGCAGTACTTC. As protein: CASSLRPGQGAVEQYF.

Concerning this clone itself: Other nucleotide sequences from this sample produce the same CDR3. The chain is built from TRBV30 and TRBJ2-2; D is perhaps TRBD1 (5 bases). CDR3 length: 13 residues. The ends were cut back, 2 bases at V and 1 base at J, with 5 bases in the middle. Germline CDR1 reads GTSNPN; CDR2 reads SVGIG (reference sequence). The CDR3 DNA sequence: TGTGCCTGGAGTAGGGGGAACACCGGGGAGCTGTTTTTT. Translation gives CAWSRGNTGELFF.

The chain combines TRBV9 with TRBJ1-1; the D gene is possibly TRBD1 (6 bases). Trimming took off 0 bases at V and 2 bases at J, with 11 bases between the two ends. Germline CDR1 reads SGDLS; CDR2 reads YYNGEE. This CDR3 is 15 amino acids long. CDR3 region: CASSVESGANTEAFF. CDR3 in DNA: TGTGCCAGCAGCGTAGAGTCAGGGGCTAACACTGAAGCTTTCTTT. Complete variable domain (other parts from reference TRBV9 and TRBJ1-1): DSGVTQTPKHLITATGQRVTLRCSPRSGDLSVYWYQQSLDQGLQFLIQYYNGEERAKGNILERFSAQQFPDLHSELNLSSLELGDSALYFCASSVESGANTEAFFGQGTRLTVV.

The CDR3 nucleotides are TGTGCCAGCAGTTTAGAGGCGGGAGGTCCTTTCGAGCAGTACTTC. Amino acids: CASSLEAGGPFEQYF. The chain employs TRBV27 and TRBJ2-7, with 8 bases that match TRBD2. The CDR3 is 15 amino acids. V dropped 2 bases and J dropped 6; count of bases not matched to a gene: 9. CDR1 MNHEY and CDR2 SMNVEV come from the germline V gene (reference sequence).

The gene calls are TRBV10-3 and TRBJ1-5, with TRBD1 identical over 8 bases. The V gene's germline CDR1 is ENHRY and CDR2 SYGVKD. CDR3 size: 12 residues. Germline trimming cut 10 bases from V and 3 bases from J; bases unmatched to any gene: 2. CDR3 protein: CATQGDNQPQHF. As DNA, the CDR3 is TGTGCCACACAGGGGGACAATCAGCCCCAGCATTTT.

The chain combines TRBV6-5 with TRBJ2-3; D might be TRBD2 (6 bases). V lost 6 bases to trimming and J lost 0 bases, with 13 bases between them. The CDR3 extends over 15 amino acids. Germline loops: CDR1 MNHEY, CDR2 SVGAGI. CDR3 DNA sequence: TGTGCCAGCAGGACTAGGTTTGCTAGCACAGATACGCAGTATTTT. Translation gives CASRTRFASTDTQYF.

The chain combines TRBV2 with TRBJ2-1, with 7 bases identical to TRBD1. Germline trimming cut 8 bases from V and 1 base from J; bases unmatched to any gene: 8. Germline CDR1 is SNHLY and CDR2 is FYNNEI. This CDR3 region has 15 residues. The CDR3 spells CASLDGTESYNEQFF. The CDR3 DNA reads TGTGCCAGCTTGGATGGGACAGAGTCCTACAATGAGCAGTTCTTC.

CDR3 in amino acids: CASSYSRGTYEQYF. The CDR3 coding sequence is TGTGCCAGCAGTTACTCGCGGGGCACCTACGAGCAGTACTTC. The chain joins TRBV6-6 to TRBJ2-7; perhaps TRBD2 as D (6 bases). V was clipped by 0 bases and J by 2 bases, with 8 bases between them. The CDR3 extends over 14 amino acids. Germline V gene sequence: CDR1 MNHNY, CDR2 SVGAGI (reference sequence).

The chain has TRBV5-6 and TRBJ2-7; no definite D call. The germline V gene has CDR1 SGHDT and CDR2 YYEEEE. The CDR3 loop spans 16 amino acids. V lost 4 bases and J lost 1, with 18 bases in between. CDR3 sequence (DNA): TGTGCCAGCAGCGCGAAAGGGCGGCCGTTATCCTACGAGCAGTACTTC. It is translated as CASSAKGRPLSYEQYF.

V usage is TRBV5-6 and J usage is TRBJ2-1; 7 nucleotides agree with TRBD2. Trimming cost V 6 bases and J 7 bases; bases outside gene matches: 10. This CDR3 has 14 amino acids. Germline values: CDR1 SGHDT, CDR2 YYEEEE. The CDR3, as DNA: TGTGCCAGCAACCCGGGGAGGGCTCGGAATGAGCAGTTCTTC. Translated: CASNPGRARNEQFF. The full variable domain, in which reference TRBV5-6 and TRBJ2-1 provide the parts outside the CDR3, is DAGVTQSPTHLIKTRGQQVTLRCSPKSGHDTVSWYQQALGQGPQFIFQYYEEEERQRGNFPDRFSGHQFPNYSSELNVNALLLGDSALYLCASNPGRARNEQFFGPGTRLTVL.

This chain links TRBV28 with TRBJ1-2; D call uncertain. The CDR3 consists of 12 residues. V lost 6 bases and J 4 bases, leaving 9 bases between the germline ends. Per the germline V gene, CDR1 is MDHEN and CDR2 is SYDVKM. The CDR3 sequence: CASSWPGYGYTF. The CDR3 coding sequence is TGTGCCAGCAGCTGGCCGGGCTATGGCTACACCTTC.

This chain connects TRBV29-1 to TRBJ1-1; D uncertain. Germline CDR1 SQVTM, CDR2 ANQGSEA. The CDR3 covers 13 residues. V shed 5 bases and J shed 0 bases, with 10 bases lying between them. The CDR3 protein is CSVHPPMNTEAFF. The DNA for the CDR3 is TGCAGCGTTCACCCTCCGATGAACACTGAAGCTTTCTTT.

This clone came up once. The J gene is TRBJ1-2, the V gene TRBV28; TRBD1 might be the D (5 bases). Trimming removed 5 bases at V and 4 bases at J, with 14 bases between. The CDR3 loop spans 14 amino acids. From germline, CDR1 is MDHEN and CDR2 SYDVKM. CDR3 protein: CASSQGVSSYGYTF. CDR3 coding DNA: TGTGCCAGCAGTCAGGGAGTGTCTAGCTATGGCTACACCTTC.

For the CDR3, the DNA is TGTGCCAGCAGCCGGGACAGGGACAATCAGCCCCAGCATTTT. Translating gives CASSRDRDNQPQHF. V and J are TRBV5-4 and TRBJ1-5, with 9 positions matching TRBD1. Per germline, CDR1 SGHNT and CDR2 YYREEE (reference sequence). The CDR3 runs 14 residues. V dropped 4 bases and J dropped 3; count of bases not matched to a gene: 2.

Comments on this clone: This same CDR3 is encoded by further DNA sequences in the sample. The chain links TRBV6-4 to TRBJ2-5; 7 bases line up with TRBD2. This CDR3 has 13 amino acids. Germline values: CDR1 MRHNA, CDR2 SNTAGT. V shed 5 bases and J 5 bases; nucleotides not matched to a gene: 5. CDR3 sequence: CASSRLAGETQYF. CDR3 coding DNA: TGTGCCAGCAGTAGACTAGCTGGTGAGACCCAGTACTTC.

The gene calls are TRBV7-9 and TRBJ1-5, with no clear D. Per the germline V gene, CDR1 is SEHNR and CDR2 is FQNEAQ (reference sequence). The germline V and J ends were trimmed by 3 bases and 5 bases, with 8 bases remaining between them. The CDR3 spans 13 residues. The DNA of the CDR3 is TGTGCCAGCAGCTTGGGCCGGGATCAGCCCCAGCATTTT. It specifies CASSLGRDQPQHF. The complete variable domain, with remaining parts taken from reference TRBV7-9 and TRBJ1-5, reads DTGVSQNPRHKITKRGQNVTFRCDPISEHNRLYWYRQTLGQGPEFLTYFQNEAQLEKSRLLSDRFSAERPKGSFSTLEIQRTEQGDSAMYLCASSLGRDQPQHFGDGTRLSIL.

This clone was observed a single time. The CDR3 DNA reads as TGTGCCAGCAGCGTAGGTAGTAACCAAGAGACCCAGTACTTC. Translation: CASSVGSNQETQYF. This chain uses TRBV9 with TRBJ2-5; no clear D. This CDR3 has 14 residues. V lost 0 bases, J lost 0 bases, and 6 bases lay in between. Germline CDR1 and CDR2: SGDLS and YYNGEE.

This sequence joins TRBV6-6 and TRBJ2-1; D gene ambiguous. Trimming removed 0 bases from V and 6 bases from J, with 12 bases in between. Germline V gene sequence: CDR1 MNHNY, CDR2 SVGAGI (reference sequence). The CDR3 is 15 amino acids. CDR3 nucleotide sequence: TGTGCCAGCAGTTACTCCGCCTCTAGAGCCAATGAGCAGTTCTTC. Protein: CASSYSASRANEQFF.

The V call is TRBV7-6, the J call TRBJ2-7; no clear D. Germline CDR1 is SGHVS and CDR2 is FNYEAQ. This CDR3 is built from 11 residues. Trimming removed 4 bases from V and 5 bases from J, with 6 bases in between. The CDR3, as DNA: TGTGCCAGCAGCTCCTCGCACGAGCAGTACTTC. Protein product: CASSSSHEQYF.

This chain links TRBV5-1 with TRBJ2-2; TRBD2 matches at 7 bases. Germline lookup yields CDR1 SGHRS and CDR2 YFSETQ. CDR3 length equals 17 residues. With V trimmed by 4 bases and J by 4 bases, 13 bases remained unmatched. CDR3 DNA: TGCGCCAGCAGCATGGGAGGCGGGAGCATGAGCACCGGGGAGCTGTTTTTT. Translation gives CASSMGGGSMSTGELFF.

The CDR3: CAWSVVLAGPQETQYF. The DNA of the CDR3 is TGTGCCTGGAGTGTTGTACTAGCGGGACCCCAAGAGACCCAGTACTTC. The chain carries TRBV30 and TRBJ2-5, with 10 bases that match TRBD2. Germline loops: CDR1 GTSNPN, CDR2 SVGIG (reference sequence). This CDR3 is built from 16 residues. V lost 0 bases and J lost 1; bases outside the gene matches: 5.

The genes are TRBV14 and TRBJ2-3; tentative D call: TRBD2 (6 bases). This CDR3 is 16 amino acids long. Germline V gene sequence: CDR1 SGHDN, CDR2 FVKESK. Deletions cut 4 bases from V and 2 bases from J, with 16 bases between. The CDR3 DNA sequence: TGTGCCAGCAGCCCGCTCGGGAGCCTCTTCACAGATACGCAGTATTTT. Protein product: CASSPLGSLFTDTQYF. Full variable domain (outside the CDR3, taken from reference TRBV14 and TRBJ2-3): EAGVTQFPSHSVIEKGQTVTLRCDPISGHDNLYWYRRVMGKEIKFLLHFVKESKQDESGMPNNRFLAERTGGTYSTLKVQPAELEDSGVYFCASSPLGSLFTDTQYFGPGTRLTVL.

This clone was picked up one time. Other DNA sequences of this sample code for an identical CDR3. This chain links TRBV11-2 with TRBJ1-3, with D unresolved. Germline loops: CDR1 SGHAT, CDR2 FQNNGV. The V gene lost 5 bases and the J gene lost 4 bases, with 6 bases spanning the gap. The length of the CDR3 is 12 residues. The CDR3, as DNA: TGTGCCAGCAGCCTCGGAGGAAACACCATATATTTT. Residues: CASSLGGNTIYF.